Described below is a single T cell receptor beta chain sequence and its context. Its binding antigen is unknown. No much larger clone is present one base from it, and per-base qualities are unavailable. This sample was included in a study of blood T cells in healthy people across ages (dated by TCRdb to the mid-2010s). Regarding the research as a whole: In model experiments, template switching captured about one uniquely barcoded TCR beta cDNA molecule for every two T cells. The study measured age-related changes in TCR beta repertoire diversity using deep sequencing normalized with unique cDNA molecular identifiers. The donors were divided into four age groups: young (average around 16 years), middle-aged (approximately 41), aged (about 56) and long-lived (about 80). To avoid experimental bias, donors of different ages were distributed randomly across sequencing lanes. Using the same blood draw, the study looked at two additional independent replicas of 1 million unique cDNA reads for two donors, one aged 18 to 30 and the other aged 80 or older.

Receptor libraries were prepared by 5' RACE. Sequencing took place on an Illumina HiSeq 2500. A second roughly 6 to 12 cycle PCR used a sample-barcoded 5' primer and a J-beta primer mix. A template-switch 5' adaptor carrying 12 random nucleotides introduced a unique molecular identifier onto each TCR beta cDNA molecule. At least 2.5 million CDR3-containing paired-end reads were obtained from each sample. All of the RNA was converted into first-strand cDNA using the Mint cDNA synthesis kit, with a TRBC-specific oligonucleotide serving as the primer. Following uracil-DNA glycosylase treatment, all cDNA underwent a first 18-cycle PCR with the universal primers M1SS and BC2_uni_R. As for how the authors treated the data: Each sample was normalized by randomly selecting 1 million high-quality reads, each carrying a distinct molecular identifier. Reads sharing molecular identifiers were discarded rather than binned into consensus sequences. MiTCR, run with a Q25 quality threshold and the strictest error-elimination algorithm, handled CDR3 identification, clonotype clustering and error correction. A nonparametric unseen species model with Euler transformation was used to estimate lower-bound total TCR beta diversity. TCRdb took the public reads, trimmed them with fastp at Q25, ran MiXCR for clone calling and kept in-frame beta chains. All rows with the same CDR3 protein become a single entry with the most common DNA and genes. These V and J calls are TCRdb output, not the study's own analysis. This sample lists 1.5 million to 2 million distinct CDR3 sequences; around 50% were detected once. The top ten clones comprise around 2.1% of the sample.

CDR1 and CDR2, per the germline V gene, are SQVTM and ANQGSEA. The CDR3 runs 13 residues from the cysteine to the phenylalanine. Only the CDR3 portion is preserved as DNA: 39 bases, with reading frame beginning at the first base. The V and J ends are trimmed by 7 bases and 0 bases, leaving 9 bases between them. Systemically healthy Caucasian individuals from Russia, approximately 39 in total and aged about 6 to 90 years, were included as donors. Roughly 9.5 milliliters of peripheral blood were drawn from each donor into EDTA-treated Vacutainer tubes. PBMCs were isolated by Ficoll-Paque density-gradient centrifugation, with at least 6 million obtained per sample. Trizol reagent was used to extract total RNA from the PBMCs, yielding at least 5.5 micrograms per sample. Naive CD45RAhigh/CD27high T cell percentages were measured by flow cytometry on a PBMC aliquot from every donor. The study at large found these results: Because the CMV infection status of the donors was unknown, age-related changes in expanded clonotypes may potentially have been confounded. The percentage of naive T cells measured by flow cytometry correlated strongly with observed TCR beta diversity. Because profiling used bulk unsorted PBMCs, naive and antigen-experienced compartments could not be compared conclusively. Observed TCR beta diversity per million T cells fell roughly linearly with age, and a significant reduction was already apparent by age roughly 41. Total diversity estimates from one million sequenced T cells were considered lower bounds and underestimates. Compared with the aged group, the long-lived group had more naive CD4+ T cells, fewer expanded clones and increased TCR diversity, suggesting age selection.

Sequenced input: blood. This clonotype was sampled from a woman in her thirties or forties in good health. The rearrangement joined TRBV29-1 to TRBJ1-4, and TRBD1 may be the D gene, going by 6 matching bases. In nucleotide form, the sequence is TGCAGCGGGAGGACAGCAACTAATGAAAAACTGTTTTTT. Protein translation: CSGRTATNEKLFF. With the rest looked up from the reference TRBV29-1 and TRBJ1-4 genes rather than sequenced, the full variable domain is SAVISQKPSRDICQRGTSLTIQCQVDSQVTMMFWYRQQPGQSLTLIATANQGSEATYESGFVIDKFPISRPNLTFSTLTVSNMSPEDSSIYLCSGRTATNEKLFFGSGTQLSVL.